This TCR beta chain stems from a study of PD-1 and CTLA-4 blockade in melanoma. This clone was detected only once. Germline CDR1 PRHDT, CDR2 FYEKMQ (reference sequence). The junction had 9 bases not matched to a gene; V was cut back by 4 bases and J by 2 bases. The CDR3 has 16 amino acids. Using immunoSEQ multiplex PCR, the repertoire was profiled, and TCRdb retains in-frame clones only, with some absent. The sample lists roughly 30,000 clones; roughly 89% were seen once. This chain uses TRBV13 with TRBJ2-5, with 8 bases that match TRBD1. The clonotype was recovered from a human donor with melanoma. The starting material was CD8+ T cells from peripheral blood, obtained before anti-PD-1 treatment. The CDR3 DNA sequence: TGTGCCAGCAGCTCCCGGACAGGGCCCGGACAAGAGACCCAGTACTTC. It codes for CASSSRTGPGQETQYF.